This note documents a single T cell receptor beta chain sequence. Its specificity is unknown. PCR involved 60 Vbeta and 13 Jbeta primers. Using immunoSEQ multiplex PCR, the repertoire was profiled, and TCRdb retains in-frame clones only, with some absent. The data show 95,000 to 150,000 clones, 7% to 9.5% seen once. This specimen belongs to a study of cytomegalovirus exposure and HLA in healthy donors. Study results and limitations: In vitro work confirmed that a few CMV-associated chains recognize CMV antigens. The authors later found HLA-associated TCR beta chains more clonally expanded than equally common others. Indistinguishable V segments, including TRBV6-2 and TRBV6-3, were excluded. In a later analysis, several top co-occurrence clusters appeared linked to parvovirus B19, influenza, CMV and Epstein-Barr virus.

The V and J ends lost 2 bases and 7 bases respectively, with 14 bases between them. CDR3 length: 15 amino acids. The germline CDR1 and CDR2 sequences are MNHEY and SVGAGI. This clonotype originated in a middle-aged woman in good health and CMV-seropositive. J is TRBJ2-2 and V is TRBV6-5, with D perhaps TRBD2 (5 bases). The sequencing input was PBMCs. As DNA, the CDR3 is TGTGCCAGCAGTTACAAGCCACCTGAGGGCGGGGAGCTGTTTTTT. Translating gives CASSYKPPEGGELFF.